This TCR beta chain originates from a study of Ad26.COV2.S vaccination and SARS-CoV-2 variants. Findings of the study overall: The placebo group had lower spike-specific TCR breadth than the vaccine recipients did. Across vaccine and placebo recipients, the breadth of non-spike TCRs was similar.

TCRdb keeps only in-frame clones here, not all; method: immunoSEQ multiplex PCR. The sample comprises a few hundred thousand clones, under 90% of which are singletons, and just under 7.5% rests with the top ten. The CDR3 covers 11 residues. Germline V lookup: CDR1 SGHDT, CDR2 YYEEEE. The V end lost 4 bases, the J end lost 3 bases, and 3 bases lay between the germline ends. As for treatment: 19 received Ad26.COV2.S at low or high dose, single or two shots; five or six received placebo; per-sample allocation not given. Day 63 after the first injection of vaccine or placebo was the sampling time. Details on this clone: Its antigen is still unknown.

This rearrangement joins TRBV5-6 to TRBJ2-3; D unclear. This clonotype was sampled from a person aged 18 to 59 who received the Ad26.COV2.S COVID-19 vaccine or a placebo. Sequenced here: peripheral blood, sampled in a trial of Ad26.COV2.S vaccine versus placebo. CDR3 loop: CASSRTDTQYF. The CDR3 region has the DNA TGTGCCAGCAGCAGGACAGATACGCAGTATTTT. The full variable domain, with the rest looked up from reference TRBV5-6 and TRBJ2-3, is DAGVTQSPTHLIKTRGQQVTLRCSPKSGHDTVSWYQQALGQGPQFIFQYYEEEERQRGNFPDRFSGHQFPNYSSELNVNALLLGDSALYLCASSRTDTQYFGPGTRLTVL.